These 28 T cell receptor beta chains came from one sample sequenced in a study of regulatory T cells in long-lasting Graves disease. Time point reported: newly diagnosed GD, antithyroid drugs for less than 3 months. PBMCs provided the RNA from which the TCR library was made. In building TCR beta libraries, iRepertoire HTBI primers were used together with Arm-PCR of CDR3 regions. MiXCR, run by TCRdb on the multiplex PCR reads, gives a single entry per CDR3 protein. There are roughly 400,000 distinct CDR3 sequences in the sample; approximately 16% occur only once, and about 7.8% lies in the top ten. The same data also went into a second study, on T cells in Graves' hyperthyroidism and ophthalmopathy.

The input for sequencing was peripheral blood mononuclear cells (PBMCs), taken at new diagnosis, from a patient treated with antithyroid drugs. These receptors all come from a woman in her 40s with Graves disease.

The count of this clonotype is one. The chain combines TRBV2 with TRBJ1-5, with 12 bases fitting TRBD1. V shed 7 bases and J 6 bases; nucleotides not matched to a gene: 7. CDR1 is SNHLY and CDR2 is FYNNEI in the germline V gene. The CDR3 totals 15 residues. CDR3: CASKGTGGFGQPQHF. The CDR3 nucleotides read TGTGCCAGCAAGGGGACAGGGGGCTTTGGTCAGCCCCAGCATTTT.

The chain recombines TRBV18 with TRBJ1-1; 7 bases are a match to TRBD1. This CDR3 spans 17 amino acids. Germline CDR1 and CDR2: KGHSH and LQKENI. Unmatched junction bases numbered 8, after V lost 0 bases and J lost 1 base. CDR3 nucleotide sequence: TGTGCCAGCTCACCACCGCGGGGACAGAACAGGAACACTGAAGCTTTCTTT. Translation gives CASSPPRGQNRNTEAFF.

There are many counts of this clonotype. The rearrangement uses TRBV30 and TRBJ2-1, with 9 bases matching TRBD2. CDR1 and CDR2 (germline): GTSNPN, SVGIG (reference sequence). The CDR3 consists of 15 residues. V shed 8 bases and J 3 bases; nucleotides not matched to a gene: 11. In DNA form, the CDR3 reads TGTGCCGGGACCCGACTAGCGGCCGACTACAATGAGCAGTTCTTC. As protein: CAGTRLAADYNEQFF.

For the CDR3, the DNA is TGCGCCAGCAGCGAACCGGGACTTGGCACAGATACGCAGTATTTT. It translates to CASSEPGLGTDTQYF. The rearrangement joins TRBV10-1 to TRBJ2-3, with D possibly matching TRBD2 (6 bases). This CDR3 region has 15 residues. The germline V and J ends were trimmed by 6 bases and 1 base, with 14 bases remaining between them. Germline CDR1 is WNHNN and CDR2 is SYGVQD (reference sequence).

This clonotype was seen at least ten times. The chain has TRBV6-9 and TRBJ2-7; TRBD1 matches 8 bases. Unmatched junction bases numbered 10, after V lost 3 bases and J lost 0 bases. The CDR3 has 17 amino acids. Germline V gene data show CDR1 as MNHGY and CDR2 as SVAAGI. CDR3 loop: CASSYAEGTGASYEQYF. CDR3 in DNA: TGTGCCAGCAGTTACGCCGAGGGGACAGGCGCCTCCTACGAGCAGTACTTC.

The chain has TRBV18 and TRBJ2-1, with TRBD1 identical over 11 bases. CDR1 is KGHSH, CDR2 LQKENI, per germline. This CDR3 region has 18 residues. V trimming: 0 bases; J trimming: 5 bases; junction bases outside the gene matches: 9. The CDR3 is CASSPPQTGTGGDNEQFF. CDR3 coding DNA: TGTGCCAGCTCACCACCTCAAACCGGGACAGGGGGTGACAATGAGCAGTTCTTC.

This clonotype was found many times. This chain uses TRBV6-5 with TRBJ2-7; TRBD1 matches 7 bases. The CDR3 runs to 16 residues. Germline loops: CDR1 MNHEY, CDR2 SVGAGI. J lost 3 bases, V lost 2 bases, and 10 bases had no gene match. The CDR3 region has the DNA TGTGCCAGCAGTTACGATCAGGGACAGCAGTTCTACGAGCAGTACTTC. Translated, it gives CASSYDQGQQFYEQYF.

In its sample, this clonotype was seen many times. The chain combines TRBV12-3 or TRBV12-4 with TRBJ1-2, with D maybe TRBD1 (5 bases). V was shortened by 5 bases and J by 4 bases, with 17 bases between the two germline ends. The CDR3 consists of 15 residues. The CDR3 sequence: CASSPPWGSPYGYTF. CDR3 coding DNA: TGTGCCAGCAGTCCACCCTGGGGCAGCCCCTATGGCTACACCTTC.

At least ten counts were recorded for this clonotype. V and J are TRBV7-2 and TRBJ2-3, with D uncertain. Trimming left V 2 bases short and J 2 bases short, with 20 bases between. Per the germline V gene, CDR1 is SGHTA and CDR2 is FQGNSA. The CDR3 runs to 18 residues. CDR3 protein: CASSLLGGGGSNTDTQYF. The CDR3, as DNA: TGTGCCAGCAGCTTATTAGGCGGCGGCGGAAGCAACACAGATACGCAGTATTTT.

At least ten counts were recorded for this clonotype. This rearrangement joins TRBV6-1 to TRBJ1-2, with D possibly matching TRBD1 (6 bases). The ends were cut back, 6 bases at V and 6 bases at J, with 26 bases in the middle. The germline gives CDR1 MNHNS, CDR2 SASEGT. This CDR3 is built from 17 residues. The CDR3 region has the DNA TGTGCCAGCAGCGACACCGTTACAGGGTCGAGTCTGAATGGCTACACCTTC. Its translation: CASSDTVTGSSLNGYTF.

This clonotype was seen repeatedly, ten times or more. The chain recombines TRBV20-1 with TRBJ1-2; weak D call: TRBD1 (6 bases). In germline, CDR1 is DFQATT, CDR2 SNEGSKA (reference sequence). This CDR3 spans 14 amino acids. With 6 bases removed from V and 4 bases from J, the gap between germline ends came to 18 bases. CDR3 sequence reads: CSAGAGPNIYGYTF. CDR3 coding DNA: TGCAGTGCGGGGGCCGGACCCAACATCTATGGCTACACCTTC.

The chain combines TRBV28 with TRBJ2-6; D gene uncertain. Germline CDR1 reads MDHEN; CDR2 reads SYDVKM. V was cut by 3 bases and J by 7 bases, with 13 bases left in between. The CDR3 runs 15 residues. Here the CDR3 DNA reads TGTGCCAGCAGTTTTGGGGTGGTAGGAGCCAACGTCCTGACTTTC. Its translation: CASSFGVVGANVLTF.

The table lists this clonotype with many counts. The chain combines TRBV4-1 with TRBJ2-1; possible D gene TRBD2, 6 bases. V gave up 7 bases and J gave up 13 bases, with 14 bases separating them. CDR1 and CDR2 from the germline V gene are MGHRA and YSYEKL. The CDR3 consists of 11 residues. This CDR3 is CASTGTSAQFF. The CDR3 nucleotides are TGCGCCAGCACAGGGACTTCGGCCCAGTTCTTC.

The sample holds many counts of this clonotype. V and J are TRBV12-3 or TRBV12-4 and TRBJ2-5; D is undetermined. CDR3 length: 14 residues. V was cut by 2 bases and J by 5 bases, with 12 bases left in between. The CDR3 loop is CASSLYGSAETQYF. The CDR3 nucleotides are TGTGCCAGCAGTTTATATGGTTCCGCGGAGACCCAGTACTTC.

This clonotype was observed at least ten times. The chain joins TRBV14 to TRBJ1-5; 7 bases match TRBD1. CDR3 length: 15 amino acids. The V and J ends lost 5 bases and 6 bases, in that order; junction bases with no gene match: 10. CDR1 and CDR2 (germline): SGHDN, FVKESK. The CDR3 reads CASSDWTGSCQPQHF. The CDR3 coding sequence is TGTGCCAGCAGCGATTGGACAGGATCATGTCAGCCCCAGCATTTT.

The chain has TRBV19 and TRBJ1-3; D unresolved. The V gene lost 3 bases and the J gene lost 1 base, with 4 bases spanning the gap. Germline lookup yields CDR1 LNHDA and CDR2 SQIVND (reference sequence). The CDR3 spans 13 residues. CDR3 in amino acids: CASSMASGNTIYF. The CDR3 coding sequence is TGTGCCAGTAGTATGGCTTCTGGAAACACCATATATTTT.

This clonotype appeared many times. This chain uses TRBV2 with TRBJ1-2; D remains ambiguous. The germline gives CDR1 SNHLY, CDR2 FYNNEI. The length of the CDR3 is 11 residues. V lost 10 bases, J lost 8 bases, and 14 bases lay in between. The CDR3 is CAISSSRGYTF. The DNA of the CDR3 is TGTGCCATTTCGTCGTCCAGAGGCTACACCTTC.

This clonotype appeared many times. The chain has TRBV6-2 or TRBV6-3 and TRBJ2-5; D is possibly TRBD2 (5 bases). V lost 4 bases and J lost 5, with 11 bases in between. Germline assignment: CDR1 MNHEY and CDR2 SVGEGT. CDR3 size: 13 residues. The CDR3 protein is CASSFGGWETQYF. The CDR3 DNA reads TGTGCCAGCAGTTTCGGAGGATGGGAGACCCAGTACTTC.

A remark on this clonotype: A much larger clone differs by one base, so this may be a read error. V usage is TRBV11-3 and J usage is TRBJ2-5, with unresolved D. Germline V gene sequence: CDR1 SGHNT, CDR2 YENEEA. This CDR3 is built from 14 residues. The chain's CDR3 is CAGSSPGGEETQYF. CDR3 bases: TGTGCCGGCAGCAGTCCTGGCGGAGAGGAGACCCAGTACTTC.

The chain combines TRBV11-2 with TRBJ2-5, with TRBD2 identical over 7 bases. J gave up 9 bases and V 1 base, and 17 bases lay outside the gene matches. This CDR3 contains 17 residues. Germline lookup yields CDR1 SGHAT and CDR2 FQNNGV. The CDR3 loop reads CASSLALFPGLTSAQYF. In DNA, the CDR3 is TGTGCCAGCAGCTTAGCCCTTTTCCCGGGACTAACATCGGCCCAGTACTTC.

This clonotype has just a few counts. V gene TRBV6-5 combines with J gene TRBJ2-1; TRBD2 might be the D (5 bases). Trimming took 2 bases from V and 7 from J, leaving 15 bases between them. Germline V gene data show CDR1 as MNHEY and CDR2 as SVGAGI. The CDR3 loop spans 15 amino acids. The CDR3 DNA is TGTGCCAGCAGTTACGAGAGGGAGACCTTGAATGAGCAGTTCTTC. It yields the protein CASSYERETLNEQFF.

The chain joins TRBV19 to TRBJ2-1; 7 nucleotides align to TRBD2. Trimming removed 5 bases from V and 0 bases from J; junction bases left unmatched: 7. The CDR3 runs to 16 residues. The germline V gene has CDR1 LNHDA and CDR2 SQIVND (reference sequence). CDR3 sequence reads: CASSQLALSSYNEQFF. CDR3 bases: TGTGCCAGTAGTCAACTAGCGTTGAGCTCCTACAATGAGCAGTTCTTC.

This clonotype occurred many times. V usage is TRBV6-2 or TRBV6-3 and J usage is TRBJ2-7, with D perhaps assigned TRBD1 or TRBD2 (5 bases each). Per the germline V gene, CDR1 is MNHEY and CDR2 is SVGEGT. The ends were cut back, 8 bases at V and 2 bases at J, with 13 bases in the middle. This CDR3 has 13 amino acids. CDR3 in DNA: TGTGCCAGCTCCGCCGGGGCTACCTACGAGCAGTACTTC. Translation gives CASSAGATYEQYF.

This clonotype was observed at least ten times. The chain carries TRBV5-1 and TRBJ2-5, with TRBD2 as a possible D gene (5 bases). The V gene's germline CDR1 is SGHRS and CDR2 YFSETQ. The CDR3 runs 13 residues. V dropped 4 bases and J dropped 5 bases, with 12 bases sitting between them. This chain's CDR3 is CASSTWTGETQYF. The CDR3 DNA is TGCGCCAGCAGCACCTGGACTGGGGAGACCCAGTACTTC.

The table lists this clonotype with many counts. The chain carries TRBV5-6 and TRBJ2-1, with 7 bases lining up with TRBD1. Germline V gene sequence: CDR1 SGHDT, CDR2 YYEEEE. The V and J ends lost 6 bases and 6 bases, in that order; junction bases with no gene match: 6. The CDR3 runs 13 residues. Here the CDR3 DNA reads TGTGCCAGCAACCAGAGGGGGCCCAATGAGCAGTTCTTC. Its protein product is CASNQRGPNEQFF.

This clonotype was detected many times. The V and J genes are TRBV7-3 and TRBJ1-6; D is unresolved. The V gene lost 4 bases and the J gene lost 9 bases, with 10 bases spanning the gap. There are 13 residues in the CDR3. Germline V gene sequence: CDR1 SGHTA, CDR2 FQGTGA. CDR3 nucleotide sequence: TGTGCCAGCAGCTCCGGGATGGGTTCACCCCTCCACTTT. As protein: CASSSGMGSPLHF.

This clonotype was counted ten times or more. The rearrangement joins TRBV28 to TRBJ2-1, with D unresolved. The CDR3 runs 14 residues. Trimming left V 7 bases short and J 4 bases short, with 14 bases between. CDR1 MDHEN and CDR2 SYDVKM come from the germline V gene. CDR3 coding DNA: TGTGCCAGCATGGCCACCCCCCTTTACAATGAGCAGTTCTTC. Its translation: CASMATPLYNEQFF.

V and J are TRBV5-5 and TRBJ2-1; weak D call: TRBD1 (5 bases). The CDR3 is 18 residues long. Germline-derived CDR1 and CDR2 are SGHKS and YYEKEE (reference sequence). Deletions cut 0 bases from V and 2 bases from J, with 18 bases between. As DNA, the CDR3 is TGTGCCAGCAGCTTGGCCGTGGACGGCAGGGTTACCTACAATGAGCAGTTCTTC. Residues: CASSLAVDGRVTYNEQFF.